This T cell receptor beta chain originates from a study of blood T cell repertoires in COVID-19. Study background: Samples came from the United States, Italy and Spain, spanning acute and convalescent COVID-19.

This clone turned up a few times. Authors' methods: Researchers report that nucleated cell counts were estimated from reference gene primer amplification. This table comes from immunoSEQ multiplex PCR, and its TCRdb copy is limited to in-frame clones, with some not included. V and J calls and clone size follow that table, whereas D and trimming were derived from the DNA. This table has 95,000 to 150,000 clones, around three quarters appearing once. V was clipped by 7 bases and J by 0 bases; unmatched bases: 9. This CDR3 is built from 16 residues. The germline V gene has CDR1 ENHRY and CDR2 SYGVKD. The chain is built from TRBV10-3 and TRBJ2-1; 7 bases fit TRBD2. The sequence derives from a woman of 80 years or more with acute or convalescent COVID-19. Sequenced: peripheral blood. The CDR3 loop reads CAINPSGPLSYNEQFF. In nucleotides, the CDR3 is TGTGCCATCAACCCTAGCGGACCCCTCTCCTACAATGAGCAGTTCTTC.